This is a list of T cell receptor beta chains from one sample in a study of blood T cell repertoires in COVID-19. The data were produced by immunoSEQ multiplex PCR, yet TCRdb's version contains in-frame clones alone and is incomplete. The table has some 150,000 clones, about 87% seen once. The sample taken for sequencing was peripheral blood. These receptors all come from a middle-aged woman with acute or convalescent COVID-19. Both conserved end residues are part of each CDR3. Fields, in order: CDR3 length, V gene, CDR3 protein.

18 TRBV19 CASSPGQGGLASSYEQYF
17 TRBV29-1 CSVEDLPSPGPIASYTF
11 TRBV20-1 CSAGGTDTQYF
15 TRBV27 CASSPRGNLRGELFF
20 TRBV7-9 CASSTRMGAGGPSGANVLTF
16 TRBV4-3 CASSPIHRGSYNEQFF
16 TRBV5-4 CASSIIEQGRAGELFF
15 TRBV4-3 CASSQGGGPSYGYTF
15 TRBV4-3 CASSQDRTGVETQYF
14 TRBV19 CASRIRSSGNTIYF
14 TRBV6-2/TRBV6-3 CASSFHNLNTEAFF
17 TRBV19 CASSTRKGSAYNSPLHF
14 TRBV24-1 CATSDPTSADTQYF
15 TRBV6-5 CASSYTRGVDQPQHF
14 TRBV2 CASLRDRANSPLHF
15 TRBV19 CASSGASGGPNEQFF
15 TRBV11-2 CASSRLGTGNSEQFF
13 TRBV6-5 CASREFHNTEAFF
11 TRBV7-2 CASSREDTQYF
15 TRBV9 CASSPLAGGGDTQYF
14 TRBV7-9 CASSSPVLGTEAFF
11 TRBV21-1 CASTTPGQGDF
19 TRBV19 CASSIDPAGVILSNQPQHF
14 TRBV19 CASTNRGRDQPQHF
13 TRBV4-2 CASSQDPSGPLFF
15 TRBV5-4 CASSLSPRGYYGYTF
14 TRBV18 CASSLGPGNYGYTF
14 TRBV5-1 CASSLAVGRNEQFF
14 TRBV2 CASRAGTGAGSYTF
17 TRBV3-1/TRBV3-2 CASSDKWTSGSTDTQYF
13 TRBV6-5 CATGTGFSYEQYF
14 TRBV16 CASSFDQGPTEAFF
15 TRBV5-1 CASSLGQTTIAEAFF
11 TRBV10-3 CAIRSYNEQFF
13 TRBV7-9 CASGAPGIDEQYF
16 TRBV27 CASSLFGQGAQTEAFF
16 TRBV16 CASSLPLGGSNYGYTF